Below, 10 T cell receptor beta chains from the same sample are listed, as sequenced in a study of CD8 T cells in ankylosing spondylitis (dated by TCRdb to the late 2010s). The library was made by 5' RACE. Sequencer: Illumina HiSeq 2500. Starting from the raw public reads, TCRdb applied fastp trimming at Q25, assembled clones with MiXCR and retained in-frame beta chains. Entries are consolidated by CDR3 protein sequence, retaining the most common genes and DNA. The sample table shows roughly 140,000 distinct CDR3 sequences, and roughly 44% are seen once. Approximately 14% of the sample rests with the top ten. The sample was synovial fluid, either unsorted or a sorted T cell fraction (not recorded which). These receptors were collected from a male donor with ankylosing spondylitis.

The chain links TRBV4-1 to TRBJ2-2, with 14 bases fitting TRBD2. The germline gives CDR1 MGHRA, CDR2 YSYEKL. This CDR3 has 19 amino acids. V gave up 1 base and J gave up 1 base; unmatched junction bases: 5. CDR3 coding DNA: TGCGCCAGCAGCCAAGCAAAAGGACTAGCGGGGGGGAACACCGGGGAGCTGTTTTTT. As protein: CASSQAKGLAGGNTGELFF.

The sample holds a few counts of this clonotype. The rearrangement joins TRBV9 to TRBJ2-3; 8 bases line up with TRBD2. The V and J ends lost 0 bases and 4 bases, in that order; junction bases with no gene match: 4. Germline CDR1 is SGDLS and CDR2 is YYNGEE. This CDR3 has 15 residues. The CDR3 sequence: CASSVGGLASDTQYF. CDR3 bases: TGTGCCAGCAGCGTAGGTGGACTAGCATCAGATACGCAGTATTTT. Drawing the rest from reference TRBV9 and TRBJ2-3, the complete variable domain is DSGVTQTPKHLITATGQRVTLRCSPRSGDLSVYWYQQSLDQGLQFLIQYYNGEERAKGNILERFSAQQFPDLHSELNLSSLELGDSALYFCASSVGGLASDTQYFGPGTRLTVL.

V usage is TRBV12-3 or TRBV12-4 and J usage is TRBJ2-7; D is unclear. Trimming removed 1 base at V and 6 bases at J, with 13 bases between. The CDR3 runs 14 residues. CDR3 residues: CASSLGLESGEQYF. In nucleotides, the CDR3 is TGTGCCAGCAGTTTAGGACTCGAATCGGGCGAGCAGTACTTC.

This clonotype was seen just once. The rearrangement links TRBV18 to TRBJ2-7, with D unresolved. Trimming left V 6 bases short and J 2 bases short, with 17 bases between. The CDR3 extends over 15 amino acids. The germline V gene encodes CDR1 KGHSH and CDR2 LQKENI. CDR3 sequence (DNA): TGTGCCAGCTCGCCCCACGCCCTAGTAGCCTACGAGCAGTACTTC. Its protein is CASSPHALVAYEQYF.

The CDR3 coding sequence is TGTGCCAGCAGTTCACCTTGGGACAGAGCCTACGAGCAGTACTTC. Translation: CASSSPWDRAYEQYF. The rearrangement links TRBV11-2 to TRBJ2-7, with TRBD1 identical over 7 bases. Germline V gene sequence: CDR1 SGHAT, CDR2 FQNNGV. The CDR3 runs to 15 residues. The V gene end was trimmed by 6 bases and the J gene end by 2 bases; junction bases not matched to a gene: 10.

This chain uses TRBV10-3 with TRBJ1-2; D not resolved. CDR3 length equals 13 residues. Per germline, CDR1 ENHRY and CDR2 SYGVKD. Trimming removed 3 bases from V and 4 bases from J, with 9 bases in between. CDR3 sequence: CAISDRTFYGYTF. CDR3 bases: TGTGCCATCAGTGACAGAACCTTCTATGGCTACACCTTC.

This clonotype was detected a few times. The chain recombines TRBV10-2 with TRBJ1-3, with D possibly being TRBD1 (5 bases). This CDR3 has 15 residues. The V and J ends lost 8 bases and 0 bases respectively, with 14 bases between them. CDR1 is WSHSY, CDR2 SAAADI, per germline. The CDR3, as DNA: TGCGCCAGCTGGGGGGGGACCCTCTCTGGAAACACCATATATTTT. Its protein is CASWGGTLSGNTIYF.

CDR3 DNA: TGTGCCAGCAGTGAAATGGGGACAGTCAATCAGCCCCAGCATTTT. Translating it yields CASSEMGTVNQPQHF. The V call is TRBV6-1, the J call TRBJ1-5; TRBD1 agrees at 7 bases. The CDR3 covers 15 residues. V shed 2 bases, J shed 3 bases, and the junction held 4 bases outside the gene matches. Germline assignment: CDR1 MNHNS and CDR2 SASEGT.

The genes are TRBV13 and TRBJ2-3; D gene uncertain. Germline loops: CDR1 PRHDT, CDR2 FYEKMQ (reference sequence). The CDR3 runs 15 residues. V was cut by 4 bases and J by 1 base, with 12 bases left in between. CDR3 sequence (DNA): TGTGCCAGCAGCTCAAAGGCCCTAGGCACAGATACGCAGTATTTT. Its protein product is CASSSKALGTDTQYF. Combining the CDR3 with reference TRBV13 and TRBJ2-3 gives the whole variable domain AAGVIQSPRHLIKEKRETATLKCYPIPRHDTVYWYQQGPGQDPQFLISFYEKMQSDKGSIPDRFSAQQFSDYHSELNMSSLELGDSALYFCASSSKALGTDTQYFGPGTRLTVL.

The chain recombines TRBV6-1 with TRBJ2-3; the D gene is possibly TRBD1 (5 bases). The CDR3 sequence is 14 residues long. Germline values: CDR1 MNHNS, CDR2 SASEGT. The V gene lost 5 bases and the J gene lost 1 base, with 10 bases spanning the gap. CDR3 DNA: TGTGCCAGCAGTCAGGGAATTGGCACAGATACGCAGTATTTT. Encoded protein: CASSQGIGTDTQYF.